The clone carrying this T cell receptor beta chain came up once. The antigen remains undetermined. This entry comes from a study of cytomegalovirus exposure and HLA in healthy donors. Whole-study results and caveats: Through in vitro validation, three CMV-associated chains were shown to be specific for CMV antigens. As a later analysis revealed, the rate of TCR association differed by HLA locus, with DRB1 most and HLA-C fewest.

The PCR employed 60 Vbeta primers together with 13 Jbeta primers. TCRdb keeps only in-frame clones here, not all; method: immunoSEQ multiplex PCR. The data show some 190,000 clones, with 82% seen just once and over 1.5% held by the top ten. V shed 1 base and J 7 bases; nucleotides not matched to a gene: 10. CDR3 length equals 16 residues. The germline V gene encodes CDR1 LGHNA and CDR2 YSLEER. Sample: PBMCs. The chain recombines TRBV4-3 with TRBJ2-3; 8 nucleotides line up with TRBD2. The clonotype was recovered from a man between 35 and 55 years old in good health and CMV-seronegative. The CDR3 protein is CASSQVVSGSTHTQYF. CDR3 in DNA: TGCGCCAGCAGCCAAGTAGTCAGCGGGAGTACGCATACGCAGTATTTT.